This T cell receptor (beta chain) was captured by sequencing in a study of T cell changes during pregnancy in multiple sclerosis. Trimming cost V 3 bases and J 1 base, with 9 bases left between them. CDR1 and CDR2 (germline): LNHDA, SQIVND (reference sequence). The CDR3 extends over 14 amino acids. Generated by immunoSEQ multiplex PCR, the TCRdb table keeps only in-frame clones and is missing some. The sample gives 45,000 to 60,000 clones, approximately 93% of which show up once; under 2% is in the top ten. This chain joins TRBV19 and TRBJ1-2; D remains unclear. Sample: peripheral blood, taken in the second trimester of pregnancy. The sequence came from a female donor with multiple sclerosis, enrolled in a pregnancy study. The CDR3 sequence: CASSMVGLNYGYTF. CDR3 DNA: TGTGCCAGTAGTATGGTCGGACTTAACTATGGCTACACCTTC.